This TCR beta chain was identified in a study of blood T cell repertoires in COVID-19. Study information: Acute-phase and convalescent COVID-19 samples originated in the United States, Italy and Spain.

TCRdb's copy holds only in-frame clones and misses some; the assay was immunoSEQ multiplex PCR. The sample yields 150,000 to 180,000 clones, around 83% seen once. CDR1 is MNHEY and CDR2 is SVGEGT in the germline V gene. The ends were cut back, 5 bases at V and 1 base at J, with 11 bases in the middle. This CDR3 is built from 15 residues. This receptor was obtained from a woman aged 50 to 60 with acute or convalescent COVID-19. Sequenced material: peripheral blood. The chain carries TRBV6-2 or TRBV6-3 and TRBJ2-2, with TRBD2 as a possible D gene (5 bases). The CDR3: CASSRGFLNTGELFF. DNA for the CDR3: TGTGCCAGCAGTCGGGGTTTCTTGAACACCGGGGAGCTGTTTTTT.